This T cell receptor (beta chain) originates from a study of post-analysis software for immune sequencing data. Looking at the study overall: The courses of disease that were included comprised relapsing-remitting, secondary progressive and progressive-relapsing multiple sclerosis. General observations from the study: Under the F measure, samples that were prepared in one batch clustered strongly together. Significantly decreased normalized Chao1 diversity was recorded for multiple sclerosis patients relative to controls. Four or five TRBV segments were more frequent in patients than controls; TRBV5-6, TRBV5-1 and TRBV20-1 belonged to this group.

Prepared TCR beta cDNA libraries contained unique molecular identifiers. Some 500,000 cDNA molecules were recovered from an input of about 0.9 to 11 million T cells. From the PCR reads, TCRdb called clonotypes with MiXCR, one entry per CDR3 protein. The sample contains about 260,000 distinct CDR3 sequences, around 34% of which appear only once. This clonotype was recorded at least ten times. Antigen specificity is unknown. The CDR3 extends over 18 amino acids. From germline, CDR1 is DFQATT and CDR2 SNEGSKA (reference sequence). The V and J ends lost 0 bases and 0 bases, in that order; junction bases with no gene match: 7.

The source material was blood. The receptor was derived from a girl aged 5 to 17 with multiple sclerosis. This rearrangement joins TRBV20-1 to TRBJ1-4; 10 bases agree with TRBD1. The CDR3 DNA reads as TGCAGTGCTAGAGACCTGGGGACAGGGGATACAACTAATGAAAAACTGTTTTTT. It is translated as CSARDLGTGDTTNEKLFF.